One and the same sample provided the 30 T cell receptor beta chains below, sequenced in a study of blood T cell repertoires in COVID-19. TCRdb's table, derived via immunoSEQ multiplex PCR, lists solely in-frame clones and lacks some. The repertoire holds about 110,000 clones, with 75% to 90% as singletons. Sequencing input: peripheral blood. These receptor sequences come from a human donor in a cohort sampled during active COVID-19.

The chain joins TRBV2 to TRBJ2-3, with 9 bases fitting TRBD2. This CDR3 has 14 amino acids. Germline V gives CDR1 SNHLY, CDR2 FYNNEI. V dropped 7 bases and J dropped 5; count of bases not matched to a gene: 7. In DNA form, the CDR3 reads TGTGCCAGCACCGTAGCGGGGGTGGGAGATACGCAGTATTTT. Translated: CASTVAGVGDTQYF.

This chain links TRBV6-5 with TRBJ2-2, with TRBD1 matching 8 bases. Germline-derived CDR1 and CDR2 are MNHEY and SVGAGI. The trim removed 6 bases at V and 6 bases at J, leaving 6 bases unmatched. The CDR3 is 14 amino acids. CDR3 bases: TGTGCCAGCAGGGACACAGGGGGTGCCGGGGAGCTGTTTTTT. This translates into CASRDTGGAGELFF.

The chain links TRBV28 to TRBJ1-6; D is unresolved. The germline CDR1 and CDR2 sequences are MDHEN and SYDVKM. The CDR3 length is 13 residues. V was pared by 6 bases and J by 9 bases, with 12 bases between. The CDR3 reads CASSLFSGSPLHF. The DNA for the CDR3 is TGTGCCAGCAGCCTCTTCAGCGGTTCACCCCTCCACTTT.

This chain uses TRBV30 with TRBJ2-7; TRBD2 agrees at 12 bases. V gave up 3 bases and J gave up 1 base; unmatched junction bases: 1. This CDR3 comprises 14 residues. Germline CDR1 reads GTSNPN; CDR2 reads SVGIG (reference sequence). The CDR3 reads CAWSGLAGSYEQYF. As DNA, the CDR3 is TGTGCCTGGAGCGGACTAGCGGGGTCCTACGAGCAGTACTTC.

The chain uses TRBV6-1 and TRBJ1-5, with 7 positions matching TRBD1. Unmatched junction bases numbered 2, after V lost 0 bases and J lost 3 bases. Germline CDR1 reads MNHNS; CDR2 reads SASEGT. This CDR3 spans 15 amino acids. The CDR3 DNA is TGTGCCAGCAGTGAAGCACAGGGGTCCAATCAGCCCCAGCATTTT. The encoded protein is CASSEAQGSNQPQHF.

V gene TRBV7-2 combines with J gene TRBJ2-7, with D possibly TRBD1 on 6 matching bases. Germline lookup yields CDR1 SGHTA and CDR2 FQGNSA. Trimming stripped 1 base from V and 3 bases from J, with 16 bases between. The CDR3 has 16 amino acids. The CDR3 nucleotides are TGTGCCAGCAGCTTAGGATCCTACAGGGCGGGCTACGAGCAGTACTTC. Translation gives CASSLGSYRAGYEQYF.

V is TRBV6-2 or TRBV6-3 and J is TRBJ1-5, with 7 bases fitting TRBD1. V lost 0 bases to trimming and J lost 11 bases; unmatched junction nucleotides: 10. The V gene's germline CDR1 is MNHEY and CDR2 SVGEGT. This CDR3 is built from 15 residues. The DNA for the CDR3 is TGTGCCAGCAGTTACTCAGCAATAACAGGGGAGTCCCAGCATTTT. Its protein is CASSYSAITGESQHF.

The J gene is TRBJ1-2, the V gene TRBV20-1, with D unclear. Looked up from germline, CDR1 is DFQATT and CDR2 is SNEGSKA (reference sequence). The V end was cut by 1 base, the J end by 13 bases, with 10 bases between. CDR3 length: 10 residues. CDR3 sequence: CSARVQATTF. The CDR3 DNA follows: TGCAGTGCTAGAGTGCAGGCGACCACCTTC.

This sequence joins TRBV9 and TRBJ1-1; unclear D gene. CDR3 length equals 14 residues. V dropped 3 bases and J dropped 6 bases, with 15 bases sitting between them. The V gene's germline CDR1 is SGDLS and CDR2 YYNGEE. CDR3 nucleotides: TGTGCCAGCAGCGCCCGACTGGCCGGCCCTGAAGCTTTCTTT. It specifies CASSARLAGPEAFF.

V and J are TRBV29-1 and TRBJ1-2; TRBD1 might be the D (5 bases). Trimming took off 6 bases at V and 8 bases at J, with 25 bases between the two ends. CDR3 length equals 15 residues. Germline V gives CDR1 SQVTM, CDR2 ANQGSEA. The CDR3 DNA is TGCAGCGTCCCAGTCACTCAGGGCGCGGGGACCGGCTACACCTTC. Translating gives CSVPVTQGAGTGYTF. Variable domain in full (rest from reference TRBV29-1 and TRBJ1-2): SAVISQKPSRDICQRGTSLTIQCQVDSQVTMMFWYRQQPGQSLTLIATANQGSEATYESGFVIDKFPISRPNLTFSTLTVSNMSPEDSSIYLCSVPVTQGAGTGYTFGSGTRLTVV.

V and J are TRBV7-3 and TRBJ2-2, with 16 positions matching TRBD2. This CDR3 is 19 amino acids long. The germline gives CDR1 SGHTA, CDR2 FQGTGA. The trim removed 0 bases at V and 4 bases at J, leaving 5 bases unmatched. The CDR3 reads CASSLTGLAGGPGTGELFF. CDR3 in DNA: TGTGCCAGCAGCTTAACGGGACTAGCGGGGGGGCCCGGCACCGGGGAGCTGTTTTTT.

The chain combines TRBV4-2 with TRBJ2-7, with a possible D match to TRBD1 (6 bases). Trimming removed 0 bases from V and 2 bases from J, with 8 bases in between. This CDR3 has 14 residues. Germline loops: CDR1 LGHNA, CDR2 YNFKEQ. CDR3 amino acids: CASSQEWGPYEQYF. The CDR3 bases are TGTGCCAGCAGCCAAGAATGGGGGCCCTACGAGCAGTACTTC.

The J gene is TRBJ2-1, the V gene TRBV6-2 or TRBV6-3; 11 bases fit TRBD2. The length of the CDR3 is 16 residues. The J segment lost 4 bases and the V segment lost 6 bases, leaving 8 bases of the junction unmatched. Germline V gives CDR1 MNHEY, CDR2 SVGEGT. The CDR3 region is CASSPGLAENYNEQFF. DNA for the CDR3: TGTGCCAGCAGCCCGGGACTAGCGGAGAATTACAATGAGCAGTTCTTC.

This clone was counted once. The J gene is TRBJ2-7, the V gene TRBV5-1, with 7 nucleotides matching TRBD2. CDR3 size: 19 residues. The V gene's germline CDR1 is SGHRS and CDR2 YFSETQ. J gave up 1 base and V 4 bases, and 20 bases lay outside the gene matches. CDR3 in amino acids: CASSPSQGSGSGASYEQYF. The DNA of the CDR3 is TGCGCCAGCAGCCCGAGCCAAGGGTCGGGCAGCGGGGCTTCCTACGAGCAGTACTTC.

This clone was counted only a few times. Germline is not matched at one junction end, which may reflect a read error. The J gene is TRBJ1-2, the V gene TRBV28; TRBD1 matches 7 bases. The length of the CDR3 is 12 residues. Germline V gives CDR1 MDHEN, CDR2 SYDVKM. The CDR3 spells CASSLSGQIPGF. The DNA for the CDR3 is TGTGCCAGCAGTTTATCGGGACAGATCCCCGGCTTC.

The gene calls are TRBV6-5 and TRBJ1-1; maybe TRBD1 (6 bases). V was pared by 7 bases and J by 3 bases, with 12 bases between. The CDR3 spans 13 residues. CDR1 and CDR2 from the germline V gene are MNHEY and SVGAGI. The CDR3 reads CASTRGGDTEAFF. The CDR3 DNA follows: TGTGCCAGCACCAGGGGTGGGGACACTGAAGCTTTCTTT.

The rearrangement uses TRBV6-5 and TRBJ1-1; 8 bases map to TRBD1. The CDR3 covers 15 residues. Germline V gene lookup returns CDR1 MNHEY and CDR2 SVGAGI. V was pared by 6 bases and J by 6 bases, with 12 bases of the junction left unmatched. CDR3 DNA: TGTGCCAGCAGCCTACAGGGGGGGCGCAAGGCTGAAGCTTTCTTT. Its protein is CASSLQGGRKAEAFF.

The table lists this clone with a count of one. The rearrangement uses TRBV4-3 and TRBJ2-1, with 11 bases fitting TRBD2. The CDR3 is made up of 18 amino acids. V gave up 0 bases and J gave up 4 bases; unmatched junction bases: 8. The germline V gene encodes CDR1 LGHNA and CDR2 YSLEER. The CDR3 DNA sequence: TGCGCCAGCAGCCAAGATAGCGGGGGGGCCTTGGGATACAATGAGCAGTTCTTC. Amino acid sequence: CASSQDSGGALGYNEQFF.

This chain connects TRBV7-3 to TRBJ2-1; 9 bases line up with TRBD2. Germline CDR1 and CDR2: SGHTA and FQGTGA. The CDR3 contains 16 residues. V shed 1 base, J shed 9 bases, and the junction held 10 bases outside the gene matches. The CDR3 protein is CASSLSGTSPWGEQFF. The CDR3 nucleotides are TGTGCCAGCAGCTTAAGTGGGACTAGCCCTTGGGGTGAGCAGTTCTTC.

The rearrangement links TRBV7-2 to TRBJ2-7; 12 positions agree with TRBD2. Germline-derived CDR1 and CDR2 are SGHTA and FQGNSA. The junction had 11 bases not matched to a gene; V was cut back by 5 bases and J by 12 bases. The CDR3 has 14 amino acids. In nucleotides, the CDR3 is TGTGCCAGCAGCCCACGGACTAGCGGGGCCATTGGGTACTTC. Translated: CASSPRTSGAIGYF. Filled out from reference TRBV7-2 and TRBJ2-7, the complete variable domain reads GAGVSQSPSNKVTEKGKDVELRCDPISGHTALYWYRQSLGQGLEFLIYFQGNSAPDKSGLPSDRFSAERTGGSVSTLTIQRTQQEDSAVYLCASSPRTSGAIGYFGPGTRLTVT.

A few counts support this clone. The rearrangement links TRBV7-3 to TRBJ1-4; D is undetermined. The CDR3 loop spans 17 amino acids. The V gene lost 5 bases and the J gene lost 0 bases, with 16 bases spanning the gap. CDR1 is SGHTA, CDR2 FQGTGA, per germline. CDR3 loop: CASSQPSSRTTNEKLFF. CDR3 coding DNA: TGTGCCAGCAGCCAACCTTCGTCCAGAACAACTAATGAAAAACTGTTTTTT.

The V and J genes are TRBV7-9 and TRBJ2-6; D uncertain. Trimming stripped 2 bases from V and 4 bases from J, with 15 bases between. CDR3 length equals 17 residues. In germline, CDR1 is SEHNR, CDR2 FQNEAQ (reference sequence). CDR3 coding DNA: TGTGCCAGCAGCTTACCCCCCCGCAGTGCCGGGGCCAACGTCCTGACTTTC. Encoded protein: CASSLPPRSAGANVLTF. The variable domain in full, completed from reference TRBV7-9 and TRBJ2-6, reads DTGVSQNPRHKITKRGQNVTFRCDPISEHNRLYWYRQTLGQGPEFLTYFQNEAQLEKSRLLSDRFSAERPKGSFSTLEIQRTEQGDSAMYLCASSLPPRSAGANVLTFGAGSRLTVL.

In its sample, this clone was seen once. The chain has TRBV28 and TRBJ1-2; 9 bases line up with TRBD1. The CDR3 is made up of 15 amino acids. Germline V gene data show CDR1 as MDHEN and CDR2 as SYDVKM. J was trimmed by 5 bases and V by 5 bases; bases with no gene match: 9. CDR3 in amino acids: CASSLGQGNWYGYTF. In nucleotides, the CDR3 is TGTGCCAGCAGTCTGGGACAGGGTAATTGGTATGGCTACACCTTC.

The chain uses TRBV30 and TRBJ1-1, with TRBD1 as a possible D gene (5 bases). Looked up from germline, CDR1 is GTSNPN and CDR2 is SVGIG (reference sequence). Trimming cost V 3 bases and J 12 bases, with 14 bases left between them. The CDR3 is 11 amino acids. CDR3 sequence: CAWSAGHGTFF. In DNA form, the CDR3 reads TGTGCCTGGAGCGCCGGACACGGAACTTTCTTT.

This rearrangement joins TRBV7-9 to TRBJ2-4, with D maybe TRBD1 (6 bases). The germline V gene has CDR1 SEHNR and CDR2 FQNEAQ (reference sequence). V shed 8 bases and J shed 9 bases, with 17 bases lying between them. The CDR3 is 13 residues long. CDR3 sequence: CASVLDSAGIQYF. For the CDR3, the DNA is TGTGCCAGCGTCTTGGACAGCGCAGGCATTCAGTACTTC.

This clone was detected only once. The rearrangement joins TRBV5-5 to TRBJ1-2; a possible D gene is TRBD1 (5 bases). Germline V gives CDR1 SGHKS, CDR2 YYEKEE (reference sequence). V dropped 4 bases and J dropped 4 bases, with 14 bases sitting between them. The CDR3 sequence is 14 residues long. The CDR3 loop reads CASSVRRRAYGYTF. The CDR3 coding sequence is TGTGCCAGCAGCGTCCGGCGCAGGGCCTATGGCTACACCTTC.

The V call is TRBV7-3, the J call TRBJ2-6, with D tentatively TRBD1 (6 bases). This CDR3 has 16 amino acids. Germline V gives CDR1 SGHTA, CDR2 FQGTGA. With 5 bases removed from V and 3 bases from J, the gap between germline ends came to 14 bases. CDR3 bases: TGTGCCAGCAGCCTCAATCCAGGGGTTGGGGCCAACGTCCTGACTTTC. This gives the protein CASSLNPGVGANVLTF.

V and J are TRBV5-5 and TRBJ1-2; the D gene is possibly TRBD1 (6 bases). V gave up 0 bases and J gave up 8 bases, with 11 bases separating them. Germline CDR1 is SGHKS and CDR2 is YYEKEE (reference sequence). CDR3 size: 13 residues. The CDR3 is CASSLEGVGGYTF. CDR3 nucleotides: TGTGCCAGCAGCTTGGAGGGGGTTGGAGGCTACACCTTC.

The chain couples TRBV4-1 to TRBJ1-2; no firm D call. Looked up from germline, CDR1 is MGHRA and CDR2 is YSYEKL. The V end lost 0 bases, the J end lost 4 bases, and 3 bases lay between the germline ends. This CDR3 region has 12 residues. DNA for the CDR3: TGCGCCAGCAGCCAAGACAGCTATGGCTACACCTTC. This codes for CASSQDSYGYTF.

This clone was found a few times. The V and J genes are TRBV7-2 and TRBJ1-5; D might be TRBD1 (5 bases). V lost 0 bases to trimming and J lost 2 bases, with 11 bases between them. Germline assignment: CDR1 SGHTA and CDR2 FQGNSA. This CDR3 spans 16 amino acids. The CDR3 reads CASSLAGTGGNQPQHF. Written as DNA, the CDR3 is TGTGCCAGCAGCTTAGCCGGAACAGGAGGCAATCAGCCCCAGCATTTT. Full variable domain (missing parts from reference TRBV7-2 and TRBJ1-5): GAGVSQSPSNKVTEKGKDVELRCDPISGHTALYWYRQSLGQGLEFLIYFQGNSAPDKSGLPSDRFSAERTGGSVSTLTIQRTQQEDSAVYLCASSLAGTGGNQPQHFGDGTRLSIL.